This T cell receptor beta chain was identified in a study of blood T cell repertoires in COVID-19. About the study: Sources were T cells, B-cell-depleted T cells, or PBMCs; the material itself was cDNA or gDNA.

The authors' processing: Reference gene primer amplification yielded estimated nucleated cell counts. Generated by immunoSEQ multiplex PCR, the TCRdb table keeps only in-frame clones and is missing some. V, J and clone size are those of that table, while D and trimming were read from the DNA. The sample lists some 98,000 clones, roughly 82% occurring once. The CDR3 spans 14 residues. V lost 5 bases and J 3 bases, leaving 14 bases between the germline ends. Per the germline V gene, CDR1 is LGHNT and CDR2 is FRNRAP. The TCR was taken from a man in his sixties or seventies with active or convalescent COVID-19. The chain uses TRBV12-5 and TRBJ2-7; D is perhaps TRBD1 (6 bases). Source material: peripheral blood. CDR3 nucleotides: TGTGCTAGTGGTCCCCCCAGGGGTGGCTACGAGCAGTACTTC. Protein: CASGPPRGGYEQYF.